A selection of T cell receptor beta chains follows, all from one sample in a study of shared clonotypes between healthy human individuals. Sequencing was performed with immunoSEQ multiplex PCR; in TCRdb, only in-frame clones are kept and a portion is missing. The sample has under 1,900,000 clones, approximately 98.5% seen once. Sequencing input: naive CD4+ T cells sorted from blood. The origin of the receptors is a man aged 30-40 years in good health. The CDR3 runs from the conserved cysteine through the conserved F or W. The D gene is left open where the match is weak.

TGTGCCAGCAGTGCAGGGCGTTCTAGCTCCCAGCATTTT CASSAGRSSSQHF 13 TRBJ1-5 TRBV2 .
TGTGCCAGCAGTTTAGGTAGCGGGAGGGCGGAGGAGCAGTTCTTC CASSLGSGRAEEQFF 15 TRBJ2-1 TRBV28 TRBD2
TGCGCCAGCAGCTTGAATACTGTAAACACCGGGGAGCTGTTTTTT CASSLNTVNTGELFF 15 TRBJ2-2 TRBV5-1 .
TGTGCCAGTAGGCTGGCCCCGGGGCGGTACACTGAAGCTTTCTTT CASRLAPGRYTEAFF 15 TRBJ1-1 TRBV19 .
TGTGCCAGCAGCCCTGCTTGGAAGGAGTCCTACAATGAGCAGTTCTTC CASSPAWKESYNEQFF 16 TRBJ2-1 TRBV7-9 .
TGTGCCAGCAGCACCATGCAAGGCGGGAGGGCCGCTGAGCAGTTCTTC CASSTMQGGRAAEQFF 16 TRBJ2-1 TRBV5-4 TRBD2
TGTGCCACCTCCGGGTTAGGCGGGAGCAGGAACGAGCAGTACTTC CATSGLGGSRNEQYF 15 TRBJ2-7 TRBV27 TRBD2
TGTGCCAGCAGCCAGGGGGGGGGACCGACAGAGACCCAGTACTTC CASSQGGGPTETQYF 15 TRBJ2-5 TRBV7-7 .
TGTGCCAGCAGCTTAACCCCCGGACCCACCTACGAGCAGTACTTC CASSLTPGPTYEQYF 15 TRBJ2-7 TRBV11-2 .
TGTGCCAGCAGCTTAGTTCTGGTAGTCCCCGGGGAGCTGTTTTTT CASSLVLVVPGELFF 15 TRBJ2-2 TRBV7-2 .
TGTGCCAGCAGCTTAGTAGCGGGCTTACTCTCCTACAATGAGCAGTTCTTC CASSLVAGLLSYNEQFF 17 TRBJ2-1 TRBV7-9 TRBD2
TGTGCCAGCAGCTCTAACGCACTAGGGCGGATTATAAATGAGCAGTTCTTC CASSSNALGRIINEQFF 17 TRBJ2-1 TRBV13 .
TGTGCCAGCAGTTTATATCTTGACCGGTGGGGGGCCGCGGGGTACAATGAGCAGTTCTTC CASSLYLDRWGAAGYNEQFF 20 TRBJ2-1 TRBV28 .
TGTGCCAGCAGCTCCGCGGGACAGGGCTACGAGCAGTACTTC CASSSAGQGYEQYF 14 TRBJ2-7 TRBV7-9 TRBD1
TGTGCCAGCAGCACGGACCTTACCGAGCAGTACTTC CASSTDLTEQYF 12 TRBJ2-7 TRBV7-8 .
TGCAGCGTTCCCCTCTATGGCTACACCTTC CSVPLYGYTF 10 TRBJ1-2 TRBV29-1 .